The clone carrying this T cell receptor beta chain occurred a few times. Its specificity is not known. This entry is derived from a study of post-analysis software for immune sequencing data. Across the whole study: Secondary progressive, relapsing-remitting and progressive-relapsing multiple sclerosis were among the included disease courses.

Unique-molecular-identifier-tagged TCR beta cDNA libraries were used. T cells numbering about 0.85 to 10 million gave rise to some 500,000 cDNA molecules. TCRdb analysed the PCR reads with MiXCR anew, one entry per CDR3 protein. The table lists 750,000 to 900,000 distinct CDR3 sequences, around 46% of them singletons. Findings and limits, study-wide: The normalized Chao1 diversity of multiple sclerosis patients was significantly lower than that of controls. Compared with controls, patients had more of 4 or 5 TRBV segments, including TRBV5-6, TRBV5-1 and TRBV20-1.

V was trimmed by 3 bases and J by 8 bases, leaving 16 bases between them. The CDR3 is made up of 14 amino acids. Germline assignment: CDR1 SEHNR and CDR2 FQNEAQ (reference sequence). The chain employs TRBV7-9 and TRBJ1-2; D is possibly TRBD1 (6 bases). This clonotype was sampled from a girl between 5 and 17 years old with multiple sclerosis. The sample consisted of blood. The CDR3: CASSLAPGVGGYTF. CDR3 nucleotide sequence: TGTGCCAGCAGCTTGGCCCCAGGGGTCGGCGGCTACACCTTC.